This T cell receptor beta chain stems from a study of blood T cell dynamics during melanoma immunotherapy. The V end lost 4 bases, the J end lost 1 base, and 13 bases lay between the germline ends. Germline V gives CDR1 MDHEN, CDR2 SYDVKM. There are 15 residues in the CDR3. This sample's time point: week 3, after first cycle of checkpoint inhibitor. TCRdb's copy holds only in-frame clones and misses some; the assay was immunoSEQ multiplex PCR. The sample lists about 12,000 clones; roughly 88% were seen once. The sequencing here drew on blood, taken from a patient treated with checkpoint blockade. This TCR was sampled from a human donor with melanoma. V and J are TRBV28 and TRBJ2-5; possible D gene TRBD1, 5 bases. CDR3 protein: CASSSMTATQETQYF. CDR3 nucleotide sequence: TGTGCCAGCAGTTCTATGACAGCCACCCAAGAGACCCAGTACTTC.